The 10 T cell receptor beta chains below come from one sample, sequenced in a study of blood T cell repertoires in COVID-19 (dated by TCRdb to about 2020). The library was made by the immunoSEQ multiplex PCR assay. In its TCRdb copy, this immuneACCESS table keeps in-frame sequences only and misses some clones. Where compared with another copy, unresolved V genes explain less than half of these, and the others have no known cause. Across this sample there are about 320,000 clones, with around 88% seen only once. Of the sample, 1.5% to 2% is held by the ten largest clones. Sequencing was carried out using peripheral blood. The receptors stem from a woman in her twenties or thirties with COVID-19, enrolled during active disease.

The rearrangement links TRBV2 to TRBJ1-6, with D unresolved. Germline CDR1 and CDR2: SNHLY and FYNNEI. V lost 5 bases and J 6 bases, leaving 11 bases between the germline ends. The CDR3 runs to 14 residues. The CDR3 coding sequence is TGTGCCAGCAGTTTGGGAGGCGTTAATTCACCCCTCCACTTT. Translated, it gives CASSLGGVNSPLHF.

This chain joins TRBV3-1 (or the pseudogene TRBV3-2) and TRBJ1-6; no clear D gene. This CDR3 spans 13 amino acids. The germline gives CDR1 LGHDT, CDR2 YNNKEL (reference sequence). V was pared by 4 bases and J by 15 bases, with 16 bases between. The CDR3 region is CASSRRAESNLHF. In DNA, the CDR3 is TGTGCCAGCAGCCGGCGGGCAGAGTCTAACCTCCACTTT.

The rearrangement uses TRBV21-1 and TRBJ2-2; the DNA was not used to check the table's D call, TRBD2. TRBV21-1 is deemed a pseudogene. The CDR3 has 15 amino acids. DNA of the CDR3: TGTGCCAGCAGCAAAAGTACAAGGGAGACCGGGGAGCTGTTTTTT. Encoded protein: CASSKSTRETGELFF.

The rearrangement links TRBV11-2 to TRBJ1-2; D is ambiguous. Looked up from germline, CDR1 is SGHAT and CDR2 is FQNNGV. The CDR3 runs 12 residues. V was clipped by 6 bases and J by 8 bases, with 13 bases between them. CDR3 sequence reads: CASRRVVGGYTF. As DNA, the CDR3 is TGTGCCAGCAGGAGGGTCGTCGGCGGCTACACCTTC.

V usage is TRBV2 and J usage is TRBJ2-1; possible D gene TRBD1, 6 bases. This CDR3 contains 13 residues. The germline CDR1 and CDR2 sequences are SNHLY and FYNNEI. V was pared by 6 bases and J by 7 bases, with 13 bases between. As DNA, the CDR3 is TGTGCCAGCAGGGAATCCAGGGGTAATGAGCAGTTCTTC. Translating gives CASRESRGNEQFF.

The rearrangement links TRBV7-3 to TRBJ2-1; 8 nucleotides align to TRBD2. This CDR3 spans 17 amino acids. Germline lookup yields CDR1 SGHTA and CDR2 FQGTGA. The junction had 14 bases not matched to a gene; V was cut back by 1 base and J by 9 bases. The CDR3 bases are TGTGCCAGCAGCTTAATGAGAGGAAAGCGGGGGAAGGTTGAGCAGTTCTTC. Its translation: CASSLMRGKRGKVEQFF.

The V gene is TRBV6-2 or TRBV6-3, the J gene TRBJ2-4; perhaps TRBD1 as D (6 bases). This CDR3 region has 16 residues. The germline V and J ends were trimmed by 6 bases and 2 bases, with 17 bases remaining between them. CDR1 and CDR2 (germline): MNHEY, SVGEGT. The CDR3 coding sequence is TGTGCCAGCAGCCGCCTCGGACAGTCAACCAAAAACATTCAGTACTTC. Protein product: CASSRLGQSTKNIQYF.

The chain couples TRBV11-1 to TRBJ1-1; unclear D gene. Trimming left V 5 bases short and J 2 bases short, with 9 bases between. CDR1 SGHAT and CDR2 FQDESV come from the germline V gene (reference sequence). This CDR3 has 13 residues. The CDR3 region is CASSPQANTEAFF. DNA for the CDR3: TGTGCCAGCAGCCCCCAGGCTAACACTGAAGCTTTCTTT.

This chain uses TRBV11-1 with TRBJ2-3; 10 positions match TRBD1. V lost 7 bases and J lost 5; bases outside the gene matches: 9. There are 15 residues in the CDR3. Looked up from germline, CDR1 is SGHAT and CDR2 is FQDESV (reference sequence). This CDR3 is CASTFGTGEVDTQYF. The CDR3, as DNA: TGTGCCAGCACCTTCGGGACAGGGGAGGTAGATACGCAGTATTTT.

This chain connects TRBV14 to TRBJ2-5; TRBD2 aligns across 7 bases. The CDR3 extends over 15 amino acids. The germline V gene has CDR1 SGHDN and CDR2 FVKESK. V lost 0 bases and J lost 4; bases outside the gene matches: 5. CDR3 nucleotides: TGTGCCAGCAGCCAAGATTGGTGGGGGGGAGAGACCCAGTACTTC. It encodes CASSQDWWGGETQYF.